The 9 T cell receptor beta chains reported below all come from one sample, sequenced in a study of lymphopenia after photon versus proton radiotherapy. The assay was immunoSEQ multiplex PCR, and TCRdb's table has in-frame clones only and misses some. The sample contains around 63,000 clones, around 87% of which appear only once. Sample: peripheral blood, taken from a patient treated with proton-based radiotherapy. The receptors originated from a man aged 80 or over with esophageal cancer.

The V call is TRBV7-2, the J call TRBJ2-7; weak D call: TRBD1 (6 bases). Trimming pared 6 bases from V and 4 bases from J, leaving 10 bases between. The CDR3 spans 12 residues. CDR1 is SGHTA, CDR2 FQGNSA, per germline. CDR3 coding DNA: TGTGCCAGCAGAATCGGGACATACGAGCAGTACTTC. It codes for CASRIGTYEQYF.

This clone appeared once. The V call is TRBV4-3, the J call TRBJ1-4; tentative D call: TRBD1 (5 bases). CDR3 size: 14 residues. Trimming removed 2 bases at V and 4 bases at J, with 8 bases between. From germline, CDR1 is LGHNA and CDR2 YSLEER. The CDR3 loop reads CASSQMTDNEKLFF. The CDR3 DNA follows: TGCGCCAGCAGCCAAATGACAGATAATGAAAAACTGTTTTTT.

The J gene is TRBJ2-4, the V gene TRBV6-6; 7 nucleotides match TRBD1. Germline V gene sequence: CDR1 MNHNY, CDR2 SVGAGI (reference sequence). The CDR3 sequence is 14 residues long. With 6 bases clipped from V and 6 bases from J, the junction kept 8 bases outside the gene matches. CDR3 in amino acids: CASSKGQERNIQYF. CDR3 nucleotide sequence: TGTGCCAGCAGCAAAGGACAGGAGCGAAACATTCAGTACTTC.

The CDR3 DNA follows: TGTGCCAGCAGTTCCCCAAGGGACAGGGTGTTTGAGCAGTACTTC. This encodes CASSSPRDRVFEQYF. The chain uses TRBV6-6 and TRBJ2-7, with 9 bases fitting TRBD1. Per germline, CDR1 MNHNY and CDR2 SVGAGI (reference sequence). This CDR3 has 15 residues. With 4 bases clipped from V and 7 bases from J, the junction kept 11 bases outside the gene matches.

The CDR3 DNA follows: TGCGCCAGCAGCTCGACTGCGGGGAACACTGAAGCTTTCTTT. This sequence encodes CASSSTAGNTEAFF. V usage is TRBV5-1 and J usage is TRBJ1-1; D is unclear. Germline V gene sequence: CDR1 SGHRS, CDR2 YFSETQ. V was pared by 3 bases and J by 1 base, with 10 bases between. This CDR3 contains 14 residues.

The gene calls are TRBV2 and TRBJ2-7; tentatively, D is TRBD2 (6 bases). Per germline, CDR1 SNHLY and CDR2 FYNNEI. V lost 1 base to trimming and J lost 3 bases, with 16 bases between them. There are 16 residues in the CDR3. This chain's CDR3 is CASSEGSGRSGYEQYF. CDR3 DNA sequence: TGTGCCAGCAGTGAAGGTTCGGGGAGGTCTGGCTACGAGCAGTACTTC. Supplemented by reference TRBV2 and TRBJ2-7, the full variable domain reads EPEVTQTPSHQVTQMGQEVILRCVPISNHLYFYWYRQILGQKVEFLVSFYNNEISEKSEIFDDQFSVERPDGSNFTLKIRSTKLEDSAMYFCASSEGSGRSGYEQYFGPGTRLTVT.

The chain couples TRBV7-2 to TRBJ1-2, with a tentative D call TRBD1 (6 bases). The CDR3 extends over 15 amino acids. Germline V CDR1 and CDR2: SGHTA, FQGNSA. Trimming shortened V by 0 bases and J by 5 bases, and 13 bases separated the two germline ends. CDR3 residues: CASSLAGGARYGYTF. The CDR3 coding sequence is TGTGCCAGCAGCTTAGCGGGGGGGGCGCGGTATGGCTACACCTTC.

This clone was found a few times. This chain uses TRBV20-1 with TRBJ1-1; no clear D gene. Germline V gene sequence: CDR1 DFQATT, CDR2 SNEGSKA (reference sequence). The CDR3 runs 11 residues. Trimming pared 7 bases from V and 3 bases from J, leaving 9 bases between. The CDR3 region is CSVRADTEAFF. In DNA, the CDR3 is TGCAGTGTGCGGGCGGACACTGAAGCTTTCTTT.

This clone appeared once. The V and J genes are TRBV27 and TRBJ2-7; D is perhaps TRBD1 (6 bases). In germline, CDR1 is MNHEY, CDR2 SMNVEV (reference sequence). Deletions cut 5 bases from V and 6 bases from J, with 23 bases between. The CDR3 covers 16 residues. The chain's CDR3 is CASSDNGQLRRREQYF. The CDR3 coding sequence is TGTGCCAGCAGTGATAATGGACAGCTTCGGCGTCGCGAGCAGTACTTC.